Here is one T cell receptor (beta chain) with its context. Clones were read by immunoSEQ multiplex PCR, and TCRdb kept only the in-frame ones, dropping some. The table lists over 85,000 clones, around 86% of them singletons. These data belong to a study of blood T cell repertoires in COVID-19. Study overall: Collection of acute and convalescent COVID-19 samples took place in the United States, Italy and Spain. The analysed material was cDNA or gDNA that came from T cells, B-cell-depleted T cells, or PBMCs.

The clonotype comes from a human donor in a cohort sampled during active COVID-19. Sequenced: peripheral blood.

This CDR3 reads CASSQVIIAGVQETQYF. DNA of the CDR3: TGTGCCAGCAGCCAAGTCATAATAGCGGGAGTCCAAGAGACCCAGTACTTC. V gene TRBV14 combines with J gene TRBJ2-5; 9 bases are shared with TRBD2. In germline, CDR1 is SGHDN, CDR2 FVKESK. The CDR3 runs 17 residues. Germline trimming cut 1 base from V and 1 base from J; bases unmatched to any gene: 7.